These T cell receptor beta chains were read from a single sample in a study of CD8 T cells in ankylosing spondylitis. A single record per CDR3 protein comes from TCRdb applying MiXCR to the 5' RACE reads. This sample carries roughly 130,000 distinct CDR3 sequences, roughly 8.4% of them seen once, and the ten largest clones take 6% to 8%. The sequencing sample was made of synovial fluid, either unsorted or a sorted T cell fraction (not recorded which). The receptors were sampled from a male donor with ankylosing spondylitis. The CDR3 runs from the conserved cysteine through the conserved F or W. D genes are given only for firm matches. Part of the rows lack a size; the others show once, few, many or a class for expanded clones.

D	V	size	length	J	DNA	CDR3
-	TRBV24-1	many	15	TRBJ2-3	TGTGCCACCAGTGATTTGGTCGCAGGCACAGATACGCAGTATTTT	CATSDLVAGTDTQYF
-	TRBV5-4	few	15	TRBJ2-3	TGTGCCAGCAGCCAAGGTCGGCAGGCAGGAGATACGCAGTATTTT	CASSQGRQAGDTQYF
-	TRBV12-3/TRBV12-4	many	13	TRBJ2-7	TGTGCCAGCAGTTTCTGGGCCTCCTACGAGCAGTACTTC	CASSFWASYEQYF
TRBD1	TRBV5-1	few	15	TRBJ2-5	TGCGCCAGCAGCCAAAGGACAGGGGGCGCGGAGACCCAGTACTTC	CASSQRTGGAETQYF
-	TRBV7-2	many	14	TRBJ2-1	TGTGCCAGCAGCTTCTACACTAGTGTGAATGAGCAGTTCTTC	CASSFYTSVNEQFF
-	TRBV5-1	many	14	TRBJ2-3	TGCGCCAGCAGCTTCCGGGCCTCGGGGGATACGCAGTATTTT	CASSFRASGDTQYF
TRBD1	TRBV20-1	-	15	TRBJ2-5	TGCAGTGCTAGTTTATGGGACAGGGCCGAAGAGACCCAGTACTTC	CSASLWDRAEETQYF
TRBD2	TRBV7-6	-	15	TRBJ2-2	TGTGCCAGCAGCCGAGCGGGGGGGCCATCCGGGGAGCTGTTTTTT	CASSRAGGPSGELFF
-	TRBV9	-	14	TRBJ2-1	TGTGCCAGCAGCGTAGCCGGTTATAACAATGAGCAGTTCTTC	CASSVAGYNNEQFF
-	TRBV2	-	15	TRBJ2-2	TGTGCCACCCTATCAGGGGTAACGAACACCGGGGAGCTGTTTTTT	CATLSGVTNTGELFF
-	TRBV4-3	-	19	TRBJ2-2	TGCGCCAGCAGCCAAGGCCTTGTCAGGGGAACAGTCAACACCGGGGAGCTGTTTTTT	CASSQGLVRGTVNTGELFF
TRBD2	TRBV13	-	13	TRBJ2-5	TGTGCCAGCAGCTCCGGGACTAGCCTGACCCAGTACTTC	CASSSGTSLTQYF
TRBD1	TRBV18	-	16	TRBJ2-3	TGTGCCAGCTCACCAGCTTCCGCAGGGGGAACAGATACGCAGTATTTT	CASSPASAGGTDTQYF
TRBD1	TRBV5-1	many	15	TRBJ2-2	TGCGCCAGCAGCTTGTGGACAGGGGGCTCCGGGGAGCTGTTTTTT	CASSLWTGGSGELFF
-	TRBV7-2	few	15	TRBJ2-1	TGTGCCAGCAGCGACCAGGGGACCTCCTACAATGAGCAGTTCTTC	CASSDQGTSYNEQFF
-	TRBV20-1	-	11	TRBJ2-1	TGCAGTGCTACCAGGGAAAATGAGCAGTTCTTC	CSATRENEQFF